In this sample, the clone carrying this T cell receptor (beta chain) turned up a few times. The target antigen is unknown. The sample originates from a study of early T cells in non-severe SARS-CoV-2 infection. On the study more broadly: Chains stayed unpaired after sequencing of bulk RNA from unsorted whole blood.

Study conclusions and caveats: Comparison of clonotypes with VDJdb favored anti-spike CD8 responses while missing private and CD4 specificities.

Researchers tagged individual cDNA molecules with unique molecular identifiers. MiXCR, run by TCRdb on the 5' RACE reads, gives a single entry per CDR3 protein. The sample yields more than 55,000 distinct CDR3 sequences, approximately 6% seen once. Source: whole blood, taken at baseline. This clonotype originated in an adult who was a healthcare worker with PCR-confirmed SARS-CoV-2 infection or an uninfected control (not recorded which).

This chain's CDR3 is CASSLYGANYGYTF. As DNA, the CDR3 is TGTGCCAGCAGCTTGTACGGAGCTAACTATGGCTACACCTTC. The V call is TRBV11-2, the J call TRBJ1-2; D uncertain. CDR1 and CDR2 (germline): SGHAT, FQNNGV. Trimming shortened V by 3 bases and J by 0 bases, and 8 bases separated the two germline ends. This CDR3 region has 14 residues.